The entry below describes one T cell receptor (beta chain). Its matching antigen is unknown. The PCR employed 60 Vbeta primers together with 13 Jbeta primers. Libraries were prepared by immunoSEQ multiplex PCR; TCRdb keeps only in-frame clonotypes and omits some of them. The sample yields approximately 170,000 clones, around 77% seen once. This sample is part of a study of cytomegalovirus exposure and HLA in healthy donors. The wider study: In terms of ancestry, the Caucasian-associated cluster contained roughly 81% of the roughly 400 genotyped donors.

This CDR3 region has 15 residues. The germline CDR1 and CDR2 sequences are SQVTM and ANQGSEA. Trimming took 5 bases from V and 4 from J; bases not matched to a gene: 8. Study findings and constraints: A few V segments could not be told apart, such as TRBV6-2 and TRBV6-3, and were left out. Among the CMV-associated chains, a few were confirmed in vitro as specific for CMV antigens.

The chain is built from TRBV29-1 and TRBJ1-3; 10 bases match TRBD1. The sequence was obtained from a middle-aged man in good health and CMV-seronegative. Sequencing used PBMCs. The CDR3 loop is CSVSRDRGEGNTIYF. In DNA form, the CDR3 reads TGCAGCGTTTCTAGGGACAGGGGAGAAGGAAACACCATATATTTT.